This T cell receptor (beta chain) was documented in a study of identical twins. Each CDR3 protein gets one entry after TCRdb re-called the 5' RACE reads with MiXCR. The sample gives 1,800,000 or so distinct CDR3 sequences, under 35% of which show up once; about 0.25% is in the top ten. With regard to this clonotype: Its target is not known.

CDR3 length: 14 amino acids. Germline values: CDR1 ENHRY, CDR2 SYGVKD. The V and J ends lost 0 bases and 3 bases respectively, with 9 bases between them. Healthy Caucasians provided all donations. Study conclusions and caveats: Low generation probability was overrepresented in out-of-frame alpha sequences shared by twins.

The receptor's source is a newborn girl in good health. The chain couples TRBV10-3 to TRBJ2-7, with D possibly TRBD1 on 5 matching bases. The sequenced material came from cord blood. CDR3 coding DNA: TGTGCCATCAGTGAGTCGGGCAGGGTCTACGAGCAGTACTTC. Protein sequence: CAISESGRVYEQYF.